The 19 T cell receptor beta chains below come from one sample, sequenced in a study of PD-L1 blockade in urothelial cancer. Measured with immunoSEQ multiplex PCR; TCRdb has only the in-frame clones, and not every one. The sample consists of roughly 52,000 clones, 79% of them appearing once. The time point: pretreatment peripheral blood. This specimen consisted of PBMCs, obtained around atezolizumab (anti-PD-L1) treatment. The receptors come from an older man with urothelial cancer.

In its sample, this clone was seen a few times. The chain recombines TRBV29-1 with TRBJ2-3; 10 bases agree with TRBD1. This CDR3 comprises 16 residues. Germline trimming cut 4 bases from V and 2 bases from J; bases unmatched to any gene: 9. Germline lookup yields CDR1 SQVTM and CDR2 ANQGSEA. The CDR3 region is CSVASETGGYTDTQYF. For the CDR3, the DNA is TGCAGCGTTGCTTCCGAGACAGGGGGCTACACAGATACGCAGTATTTT.

CDR3 sequence: CASRRDANTGELFF. The CDR3 nucleotides read TGTGCCAGCAGGCGGGACGCGAACACCGGGGAGCTGTTTTTT. V and J are TRBV2 and TRBJ2-2; possibly TRBD2 for D (6 bases). Trimming cost V 6 bases and J 0 bases, with 8 bases left between them. In germline, CDR1 is SNHLY, CDR2 FYNNEI. This CDR3 has 14 amino acids.

This chain joins TRBV6-5 and TRBJ2-1; 7 bases fit TRBD1. Germline loops: CDR1 MNHEY, CDR2 SVGAGI. The V gene end was trimmed by 5 bases and the J gene end by 9 bases; junction bases not matched to a gene: 13. The CDR3 length is 15 residues. Written as DNA, the CDR3 is TGTGCCAGCAGTAAGGGGACCACAGGGGACAGTGAGCAGTTCTTC. This sequence encodes CASSKGTTGDSEQFF.

The chain has TRBV5-1 and TRBJ2-7; 12 bases agree with TRBD2. Germline V gene sequence: CDR1 SGHRS, CDR2 YFSETQ. V was clipped by 4 bases and J by 5 bases; unmatched bases: 7. The CDR3 is 15 residues long. For the CDR3, the DNA is TGCGCCAGCAGCATGACTAGCGGGAGCAACCACGAGCAGTACTTC. This codes for CASSMTSGSNHEQYF.

The rearrangement links TRBV29-1 to TRBJ1-1; a possible D gene is TRBD1 (5 bases). Germline V gene lookup returns CDR1 SQVTM and CDR2 ANQGSEA. Trimming removed 2 bases at V and 8 bases at J, with 9 bases between. The CDR3 contains 11 residues. The DNA for the CDR3 is TGCAGCGTTGAAATAAACAGGGAAGCTTTCTTT. Translated, it gives CSVEINREAFF.

The chain recombines TRBV11-3 with TRBJ2-5; D perhaps matches TRBD1 (7 bases). CDR1 is SGHNT and CDR2 is YENEEA in the germline V gene. V was cut by 1 base and J by 2 bases, with 14 bases left in between. CDR3 length equals 16 residues. The CDR3, as DNA: TGTGCCAGCAGCTTAGTGGGGGGCAGGGGGCAAGAGACCCAGTACTTC. It codes for CASSLVGGRGQETQYF.

The V and J genes are TRBV18 and TRBJ2-7; D is perhaps TRBD1 (6 bases). Germline V CDR1 and CDR2: KGHSH, LQKENI. This CDR3 spans 16 amino acids. V shed 0 bases and J shed 0 bases, with 12 bases lying between them. The CDR3 loop is CASSPPGQRGSYEQYF. The DNA of the CDR3 is TGTGCCAGCTCACCACCGGGACAACGAGGCTCCTACGAGCAGTACTTC.

The chain links TRBV4-2 to TRBJ2-7; TRBD2 aligns across 8 bases. The CDR3 spans 14 residues. The V gene's germline CDR1 is LGHNA and CDR2 YNFKEQ. The ends lost 2 bases at V and 3 bases at J; junction bases unmatched: 3. CDR3 in DNA: TGTGCCAGCAGCCAACGGGAGGGGGGCTACGAGCAGTACTTC. Protein sequence: CASSQREGGYEQYF.

This clone was counted a single time. This sequence joins TRBV5-8 and TRBJ1-4, with a tentative D call TRBD1 (6 bases). The CDR3 sequence is 16 residues long. Germline values: CDR1 SGHTS, CDR2 YDEGEE. V was shortened by 2 bases and J by 1 base, with 12 bases between the two germline ends. CDR3: CASSFIPGQTNEKLFF. CDR3 bases: TGTGCCAGCAGCTTTATACCGGGACAAACTAATGAAAAACTGTTTTTT.

The genes are TRBV5-1 and TRBJ2-2; a possible D gene is TRBD1 (6 bases). The CDR3 contains 16 residues. CDR1 and CDR2 (germline): SGHRS, YFSETQ. Trimming stripped 4 bases from V and 4 bases from J, with 17 bases between. Here the CDR3 reads CASSPGHRASTGELFF. The CDR3 DNA is TGCGCCAGCAGCCCCGGGCACAGGGCGAGCACCGGGGAGCTGTTTTTT.

This clone was counted only a few times. This chain connects TRBV27 to TRBJ1-1, with a weak D call TRBD1 (5 bases). This CDR3 spans 14 amino acids. The germline V and J ends were trimmed by 6 bases and 0 bases, with 11 bases remaining between them. The germline V gene has CDR1 MNHEY and CDR2 SMNVEV (reference sequence). The CDR3 DNA is TGTGCCAGCAGCGCCGACAGTCTGAACACTGAAGCTTTCTTT. This codes for CASSADSLNTEAFF.

This sequence joins TRBV6-5 and TRBJ2-5; TRBD2 might be the D (5 bases). The germline gives CDR1 MNHEY, CDR2 SVGAGI. The CDR3 is made up of 14 amino acids. The germline V and J ends were trimmed by 4 bases and 5 bases, with 14 bases remaining between them. For the CDR3, the DNA is TGTGCCAGCAGTTTAGGTCCCAGGAGGGAGACCCAGTACTTC. This translates into CASSLGPRRETQYF.

The chain recombines TRBV7-9 with TRBJ1-2, with 7 positions matching TRBD1. The germline V gene encodes CDR1 SEHNR and CDR2 FQNEAQ (reference sequence). Trimming took 0 bases from V and 3 from J; bases not matched to a gene: 1. The CDR3 runs to 14 residues. In nucleotides, the CDR3 is TGTGCCAGCAGCTTAGCCCAGGGGGACTATGGCTACACCTTC. Amino acid sequence: CASSLAQGDYGYTF.

J is TRBJ1-5 and V is TRBV6-6; D is perhaps TRBD1 (5 bases). The length of the CDR3 is 14 residues. Trimming left V 2 bases short and J 2 bases short, with 7 bases between. CDR1 is MNHNY and CDR2 is SVGAGI in the germline V gene (reference sequence). The CDR3 DNA follows: TGTGCCAGCAGTTACAGGGGTGGCAATCAGCCCCAGCATTTT. Encoded protein: CASSYRGGNQPQHF.

This clone is a singleton in its sample. The CDR3 sequence is CSVSTGSTEAFF. Here the CDR3 DNA reads TGCAGCGTCTCTACAGGGAGCACTGAAGCTTTCTTT. J is TRBJ1-1 and V is TRBV29-1; perhaps TRBD1 as D (6 bases). The CDR3 is 12 residues long. V was pared by 6 bases and J by 4 bases, with 12 bases between. In germline, CDR1 is SQVTM, CDR2 ANQGSEA.

The chain employs TRBV5-1 and TRBJ2-3, with 14 bases identical to TRBD2. Germline loops: CDR1 SGHRS, CDR2 YFSETQ. This CDR3 spans 17 amino acids. Unmatched junction bases numbered 3, after V lost 0 bases and J lost 3 bases. The CDR3 spells CASSLGGLAGGTDTQYF. The CDR3 region has the DNA TGCGCCAGCAGCTTGGGTGGACTAGCGGGAGGTACAGATACGCAGTATTTT.

The V gene is TRBV28, the J gene TRBJ2-5; 10 bases line up with TRBD1. The CDR3 is 15 amino acids. The ends lost 6 bases at V and 5 bases at J; junction bases unmatched: 9. Per germline, CDR1 MDHEN and CDR2 SYDVKM. This CDR3 is CASSTPTGGGETQYF. The CDR3 DNA reads as TGTGCCAGCAGCACCCCGACAGGGGGCGGTGAGACCCAGTACTTC.

This chain connects TRBV4-1 to TRBJ2-3, with D possibly matching TRBD1 (7 bases). The CDR3 is 16 amino acids. Germline V gene sequence: CDR1 MGHRA, CDR2 YSYEKL. Trimming removed 1 base from V and 2 bases from J, with 13 bases in between. The CDR3 region is CASSQAPGGYTDTQYF. Written as DNA, the CDR3 is TGCGCCAGCAGCCAAGCCCCAGGGGGGTACACAGATACGCAGTATTTT.

The chain employs TRBV21-1 and TRBJ2-3; the table's D call, TRBD1, was not checked against the DNA. TRBV21-1 is classified as a pseudogene. The CDR3 contains 13 residues. The CDR3 loop reads CASSKTGADTQYF. The CDR3 nucleotides are TGTGCCAGCAGCAAAACAGGGGCAGATACGCAGTATTTT.